This TCR beta chain was captured by sequencing in a study of neurological immune-mediated disorders. V was clipped by 7 bases and J by 5 bases, with 22 bases between them. Germline values: CDR1 SGHRS, CDR2 YFSETQ. The CDR3 totals 15 residues. Using its own MiXCR run on the 5' RACE reads, TCRdb lists one record per CDR3 protein. The sample comprises tens of thousands of distinct CDR3 sequences, over 3% of which are singletons, and 5.5% to 6% rests with the top ten. This clonotype came up many times. The rearrangement uses TRBV5-1 and TRBJ2-7; TRBD1 is a possible D gene (6 bases). This TCR came from a man in his forties with multiple sclerosis. The sample taken for sequencing was PBMCs. CDR3 in DNA: TGCGCCAGCGGCCAGGGGTTCGGTGGTATCCACGAGCAGTACTTC. This encodes CASGQGFGGIHEQYF.